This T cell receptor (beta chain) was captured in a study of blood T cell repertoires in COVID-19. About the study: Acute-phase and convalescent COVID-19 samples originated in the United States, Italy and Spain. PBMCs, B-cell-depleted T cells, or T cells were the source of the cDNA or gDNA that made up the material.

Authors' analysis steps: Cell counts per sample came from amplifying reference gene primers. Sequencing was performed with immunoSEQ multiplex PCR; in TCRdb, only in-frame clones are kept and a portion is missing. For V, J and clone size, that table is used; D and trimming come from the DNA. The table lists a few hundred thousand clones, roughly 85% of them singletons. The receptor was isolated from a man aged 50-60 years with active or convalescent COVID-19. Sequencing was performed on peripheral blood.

The CDR3 sequence is CASSPPGIDTGELFF. In nucleotides, the CDR3 is TGTGCCAGCAGTCCGCCAGGGATAGACACCGGGGAGCTGTTTTTT. The chain is built from TRBV6-5 and TRBJ2-2, with D perhaps TRBD1 (5 bases). V was shortened by 5 bases and J by 3 bases, with 13 bases between the two germline ends. The CDR3 is made up of 15 amino acids. CDR1 and CDR2 from the germline V gene are MNHEY and SVGAGI.